This T cell receptor (beta chain) emerged from a study of cytotoxic CD8 clonotypes in ibrutinib-treated CLL. Study details: Responses comprised approximately 25 partial and 2 complete; at median approximately 68 months, approximately 15 remained remitted and some twelve progressed.

The protocol was immunoSEQ multiplex PCR, while the TCRdb copy is restricted to in-frame clones and leaves out a portion. The repertoire holds around 150,000 clones, more than 65% seen once, with roughly 2% in the top ten. Broader study findings: Baseline clonality was higher than in age-matched healthy donors and moved in step with circulating CD8+ T-cell counts.

The germline CDR1 and CDR2 sequences are SGHAT and FQNNGV. V lost 1 base, J lost 6 bases, and 7 bases stayed unmatched. The length of the CDR3 is 15 residues. This clone occurred once. Its target is not known. V is TRBV11-2 and J is TRBJ2-7; 9 bases match TRBD1. The sequence derives from a human donor with chronic lymphocytic leukemia. The source material was PBMCs, sampled after 12 months of ibrutinib treatment. CDR3 nucleotide sequence: TGTGCCAGCAGCTTAGTGGGACAGGGTGGGGCCGAGCAGTACTTC. Protein product: CASSLVGQGGAEQYF.